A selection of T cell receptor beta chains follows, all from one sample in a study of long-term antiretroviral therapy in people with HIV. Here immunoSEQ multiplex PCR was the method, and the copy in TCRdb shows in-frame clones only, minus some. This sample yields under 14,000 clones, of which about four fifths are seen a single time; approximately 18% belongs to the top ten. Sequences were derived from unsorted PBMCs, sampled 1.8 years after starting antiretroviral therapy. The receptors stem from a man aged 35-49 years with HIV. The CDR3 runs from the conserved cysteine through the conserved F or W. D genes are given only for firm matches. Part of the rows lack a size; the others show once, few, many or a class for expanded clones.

cdr3_nt: TGTGCCAGCAGCCTTGGAGGGGCCCCCGGTTACAATGAGCAGTTCTTC
cdr3_aa: CASSLGGAPGYNEQFF
v_call: TRBV7-9
d_call: NA
j_call: TRBJ2-1
clone_size: NA

cdr3_nt: TGCGCCAGCAGCCCTTGGGGGGAGGGCCCCCACAATGAGCAGTTCTTC
cdr3_aa: CASSPWGEGPHNEQFF
v_call: TRBV5-1
d_call: TRBD2
j_call: TRBJ2-1
clone_size: NA

cdr3_nt: TGTGCCAGCAGCGGACTAGCGGGAGACGAGACCCAGTACTTC
cdr3_aa: CASSGLAGDETQYF
v_call: TRBV9
d_call: TRBD2
j_call: TRBJ2-5
clone_size: NA

cdr3_nt: TGTGCCAGCACGGGCTCTAGGATTGGCTCTGATACGCAGTATTTT
cdr3_aa: CASTGSRIGSDTQYF
v_call: TRBV7-2
d_call: NA
j_call: TRBJ2-3
clone_size: NA

cdr3_nt: TGTGCCAGCAGCTTAGGCGCGTCCTCTGGAAACACCATATATTTT
cdr3_aa: CASSLGASSGNTIYF
v_call: TRBV7-6
d_call: NA
j_call: TRBJ1-3
clone_size: NA

cdr3_nt: TGTGCCAGCAGTTTCTTAAAGGGACGGGATCAGCCCCAGCATTTT
cdr3_aa: CASSFLKGRDQPQHF
v_call: TRBV27
d_call: NA
j_call: TRBJ1-5
clone_size: NA

cdr3_nt: TGTGCCATCAGATCTCTTCTCTTGGACAGATTAAACTATGGCTACACCTTC
cdr3_aa: CAIRSLLLDRLNYGYTF
v_call: TRBV10-3
d_call: NA
j_call: TRBJ1-2
clone_size: NA

cdr3_nt: TGTGCCAGCAGCATACTAGCGGGAGGGCCTGGAGGCAATGAGCAGTTCTTC
cdr3_aa: CASSILAGGPGGNEQFF
v_call: TRBV13
d_call: TRBD2
j_call: TRBJ2-1
clone_size: NA

cdr3_nt: TGCAGCGTTCCCCTCGGGACTAGCGGGAGTTCGAACACCGGGGAGCTGTTTTTT
cdr3_aa: CSVPLGTSGSSNTGELFF
v_call: TRBV29-1
d_call: TRBD2
j_call: TRBJ2-2
clone_size: NA

cdr3_nt: TGCAGCGTTGAATCCATAGCGGGAGGGTTGACCTACAATGAGCAGTTCTTC
cdr3_aa: CSVESIAGGLTYNEQFF
v_call: TRBV29-1
d_call: TRBD2
j_call: TRBJ2-1
clone_size: NA

cdr3_nt: TGTGCCAGCAGGGACAGGGGCCAGCCCCAGCATTTT
cdr3_aa: CASRDRGQPQHF
v_call: TRBV27
d_call: TRBD1
j_call: TRBJ1-5
clone_size: NA

cdr3_nt: TGTGCCAGCAGCTCCCTTAGTACAGATACGCAGTATTTT
cdr3_aa: CASSSLSTDTQYF
v_call: TRBV7-2
d_call: NA
j_call: TRBJ2-3
clone_size: NA

cdr3_nt: TGTGCCAGTAAAGGGGGCAGCGGCTACGAGCAGTACTTC
cdr3_aa: CASKGGSGYEQYF
v_call: TRBV19
d_call: TRBD1
j_call: TRBJ2-7
clone_size: NA

cdr3_nt: TGCGCCAGCAGCTTGGCCACCGGGACAGGTTACAATGAGCAGTTCTTC
cdr3_aa: CASSLATGTGYNEQFF
v_call: TRBV5-1
d_call: TRBD1
j_call: TRBJ2-1
clone_size: NA

cdr3_nt: TGTGCCAGCAGAAGATCAGGTTATGGCTACACCTTC
cdr3_aa: CASRRSGYGYTF
v_call: TRBV28
d_call: NA
j_call: TRBJ1-2
clone_size: NA

cdr3_nt: TGCGCCAGCAGCCAAGAATGGCAGGGGGCATACAATGAGCAGTTCTTC
cdr3_aa: CASSQEWQGAYNEQFF
v_call: TRBV4-1
d_call: TRBD1
j_call: TRBJ2-1
clone_size: NA

cdr3_nt: TGTGCCAGCAGCTTAGGTCCCGGGACAGGGGGAACTAATGAAAAACTGTTTTTT
cdr3_aa: CASSLGPGTGGTNEKLFF
v_call: TRBV7-8
d_call: TRBD1
j_call: TRBJ1-4
clone_size: NA

cdr3_nt: TGTGCCAGCAGCTTTACCGGGAGTGGGGAGACCCAGTACTTC
cdr3_aa: CASSFTGSGETQYF
v_call: TRBV11-2
d_call: NA
j_call: TRBJ2-5
clone_size: NA

cdr3_nt: TGTGCCATCAGGGAACAGGGGAACACTGAAGCTTTCTTT
cdr3_aa: CAIREQGNTEAFF
v_call: TRBV10-3
d_call: NA
j_call: TRBJ1-1
clone_size: NA

cdr3_nt: TGTGCCAGCAGAGGGACAGGGGCAGAACAGCCCCAGCATTTT
cdr3_aa: CASRGTGAEQPQHF
v_call: TRBV7-9
d_call: TRBD1
j_call: TRBJ1-5
clone_size: few

cdr3_nt: TGTGCCAGCAGGGCGGGTTACGAGCAGTACTTC
cdr3_aa: CASRAGYEQYF
v_call: TRBV2
d_call: NA
j_call: TRBJ2-7
clone_size: NA

cdr3_nt: TGCAGCGCCGGACAGGGGTACACCGGGGAGCTGTTTTTT
cdr3_aa: CSAGQGYTGELFF
v_call: TRBV29-1
d_call: TRBD1
j_call: TRBJ2-2
clone_size: NA

cdr3_nt: TGCGCCAGCAGCCAAGCTTCTAGCGGGATGGTCGAGCAGTACTTC
cdr3_aa: CASSQASSGMVEQYF
v_call: TRBV4-3
d_call: TRBD2
j_call: TRBJ2-7
clone_size: NA

cdr3_nt: TGCGCCAGCAGCCAAGACCTGAGACTAGCGGGAGTCACAGATACGCAGTATTTT
cdr3_aa: CASSQDLRLAGVTDTQYF
v_call: TRBV4-3
d_call: TRBD2
j_call: TRBJ2-3
clone_size: once

cdr3_nt: TGCGCCAGCAGCCAAGCAGGTCAGGGGCGGATCACCGGGGAGCTGTTTTTT
cdr3_aa: CASSQAGQGRITGELFF
v_call: TRBV4-3
d_call: NA
j_call: TRBJ2-2
clone_size: NA

cdr3_nt: TGTGCCAGCAGTCCACTAGTTAGGTCCTACAATGAGCAGTTCTTC
cdr3_aa: CASSPLVRSYNEQFF
v_call: TRBV28
d_call: NA
j_call: TRBJ2-1
clone_size: NA

cdr3_nt: TGCAGCGTTGAAGATCCGGGTGGGAAGGGCCCCCAGCATTTT
cdr3_aa: CSVEDPGGKGPQHF
v_call: TRBV29-1
d_call: NA
j_call: TRBJ1-5
clone_size: NA

cdr3_nt: TGCGCCAGCAGCCTATGGAGAGGGCCGAGACAAGAGACCCAGTACTTC
cdr3_aa: CASSLWRGPRQETQYF
v_call: TRBV5-1
d_call: NA
j_call: TRBJ2-5
clone_size: NA

cdr3_nt: TGTGCCAGCCGTCCCGGGACAGGGTTGCTAGCCAAAAACATTCAGTACTTC
cdr3_aa: CASRPGTGLLAKNIQYF
v_call: TRBV27
d_call: TRBD1
j_call: TRBJ2-4
clone_size: NA

cdr3_nt: TGTGCCAGCAGCTCGGACGGAGACTCCTACGAGCAGTACTTC
cdr3_aa: CASSSDGDSYEQYF
v_call: TRBV7-6
d_call: NA
j_call: TRBJ2-7
clone_size: NA

cdr3_nt: TGTGCCAGCAGCTTAGGGGCGGGCCGCGCGAACACCGGGGAGCTGTTTTTT
cdr3_aa: CASSLGAGRANTGELFF
v_call: TRBV13
d_call: NA
j_call: TRBJ2-2
clone_size: few

cdr3_nt: TGTGCCAGCAGCTACAACAATCCCGGGACTAGCGGGAGATACGAGCAGTACTTC
cdr3_aa: CASSYNNPGTSGRYEQYF
v_call: TRBV28
d_call: TRBD2
j_call: TRBJ2-7
clone_size: NA

cdr3_nt: TGTGCCAGCTCACCCCAGTCCTTTCCCAACGTCCTGACTTTC
cdr3_aa: CASSPQSFPNVLTF
v_call: TRBV18
d_call: NA
j_call: TRBJ2-6
clone_size: NA

cdr3_nt: TGTGCCAGCAGCTTAGGGGACAGTATCCCCTACGAGCAGTACTTC
cdr3_aa: CASSLGDSIPYEQYF
v_call: TRBV7-6
d_call: TRBD1
j_call: TRBJ2-7
clone_size: NA

cdr3_nt: TGTGCCAGCTCACCCAAACGAGGGGAGACCCAGTACTTC
cdr3_aa: CASSPKRGETQYF
v_call: TRBV18
d_call: NA
j_call: TRBJ2-5
clone_size: once

cdr3_nt: TGTGCCAGCAGCCCCACAGGGGATCGCTACGAGCAGTACTTC
cdr3_aa: CASSPTGDRYEQYF
v_call: TRBV5-5
d_call: TRBD1
j_call: TRBJ2-7
clone_size: NA

cdr3_nt: TGTGCCAGCAGCGTGGACAGGGGAACGGAGACCCAGTACTTC
cdr3_aa: CASSVDRGTETQYF
v_call: TRBV7-3
d_call: TRBD1
j_call: TRBJ2-5
clone_size: NA